Reported below is one T cell receptor (beta chain). Clones were read by immunoSEQ multiplex PCR, and TCRdb kept only the in-frame ones, dropping some. The table lists some 20,000 clones, around 49% of them singletons, with under 20% in the top ten. This CDR3 has 14 amino acids. V was pared by 4 bases and J by 7 bases, with 11 bases of the junction left unmatched. Germline CDR1 and CDR2: SQVTM and ANQGSEA. This entry belongs to a study of radiation and T cells in renal cell carcinoma. The treatment here: 15 Gy SBRT to primary tumor, nephrectomy 4 weeks later. The patient's renal cell carcinoma had clear cell pathology.

This TCR came from a woman aged 45-65 years with renal cell carcinoma. This chain joins TRBV29-1 and TRBJ2-7, with TRBD1 matching over 9 bases. The input for sequencing was tumor tissue, taken from a patient whose treatment included radiotherapy and nephrectomy. The chain's CDR3 is CSVVKGTGKLEQYF. The DNA of the CDR3 is TGCAGCGTTGTCAAAGGGACAGGGAAACTTGAGCAGTACTTC.